This is a list of T cell receptor beta chains from one sample in a study of blood T cell repertoires in COVID-19. Clones were read by immunoSEQ multiplex PCR, and TCRdb kept only the in-frame ones, dropping some. The sample has some 340,000 clones, 85% to 95% seen once. Sample: PBMCs or T cells enriched from blood (not recorded which). These receptors originate from a woman in her thirties who had been exposed to COVID-19. Both conserved end residues are part of each CDR3. D genes are given only for firm matches. Only some rows state a clone size, as once, few, many or a class for expanded clones.

clone_size | j_call | d_call | v_call | cdr3_nt | cdr3_aa
- | TRBJ2-7 | TRBD1 | TRBV6-5 | TGTGCCAGCAGTACAGGGACAGGGTACTCCTACGAGCAGTACTTC | CASSTGTGYSYEQYF
- | TRBJ1-4 | - | TRBV7-8 | TGTGCCAGCAGACGACGGTTGGGCACAACTAATGAAAAACTGTTTTTT | CASRRRLGTTNEKLFF
- | TRBJ2-2 | TRBD1 | TRBV28 | TGTGCCAGCGGAACAGGGGGTGAGAGCACCGGGGAGCTGTTTTTT | CASGTGGESTGELFF
- | TRBJ1-2 | - | TRBV24-1 | TGTGCGACGGAGGCCTCTAACTATGGCTACACCTTC | CATEASNYGYTF
few | TRBJ1-2 | - | TRBV7-9 | TGTGCCAGCAGACAAGACAGGCGCCCTAACTATGGCTACACCTTC | CASRQDRRPNYGYTF
- | TRBJ2-7 | - | TRBV10-3 | TGTGCCATCAGTGAGTCTTTCCGCTCCTACGAGCAGTACTTC | CAISESFRSYEQYF
- | TRBJ2-7 | - | TRBV6-1 | TGTGCCAGCAGTGGGTTAAACAGGGTTGAATCCTACGAGCAGTACTTC | CASSGLNRVESYEQYF
- | TRBJ2-7 | TRBD1 | TRBV6-5 | TGTGCCAGCAGTTTAAAAGACAGGGGGCCTTACGAGCAGTACTTC | CASSLKDRGPYEQYF
- | TRBJ2-2 | TRBD2 | TRBV9 | TGTGCCAGCAGCGTACATCCTAGCGGGGTCCACACCGGGGAGCTGTTTTTT | CASSVHPSGVHTGELFF
- | TRBJ2-7 | - | TRBV7-8 | TGTGCCAGCAGCCCCCTCTACGAGCAGTACTTC | CASSPLYEQYF
- | TRBJ1-6 | TRBD1 | TRBV19 | TGTGCCAGTAGTAAAGACGGGACAGGGAATGACTCACCCCTCCACTTT | CASSKDGTGNDSPLHF
- | TRBJ1-5 | - | TRBV7-9 | TGTGCCAGCAGCTTCGGGTTTTATCAGCCCCAGCATTTT | CASSFGFYQPQHF
- | TRBJ2-2 | TRBD2 | TRBV3-1/TRBV3-2 | TGTGCCAGCAGCATCTCTAGCGGGGTCAGCGGGGAGCTGTTTTTT | CASSISSGVSGELFF
- | TRBJ1-2 | - | TRBV18 | TGTGCCAGCTCCCCGAGCTCGACACAGAATGGCTACACCTTC | CASSPSSTQNGYTF